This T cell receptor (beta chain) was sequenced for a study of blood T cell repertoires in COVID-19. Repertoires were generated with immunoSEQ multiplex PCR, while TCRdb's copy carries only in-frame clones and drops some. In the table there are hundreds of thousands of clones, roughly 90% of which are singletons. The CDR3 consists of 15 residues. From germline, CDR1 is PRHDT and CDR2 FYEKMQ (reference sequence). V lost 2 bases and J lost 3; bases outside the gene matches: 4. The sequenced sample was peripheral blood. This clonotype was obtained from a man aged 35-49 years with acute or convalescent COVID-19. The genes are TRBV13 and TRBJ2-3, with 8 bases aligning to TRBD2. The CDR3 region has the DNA TGTGCCAGCAGCTTAAGGGCGGGGGGAACAGATACGCAGTATTTT. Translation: CASSLRAGGTDTQYF.